This entry describes one T cell receptor (beta chain). What it binds is not known. The data belong to a study of CD8 T cells in Susac syndrome. Study results and caveats: The study conceded that relatively few individuals underwent its TCR sequencing and HLA analysis.

CDR3 length: 15 amino acids. Trimming removed 2 bases from V and 1 base from J; junction bases left unmatched: 3. CDR1 and CDR2 (germline): SGHNT, YYREEE (reference sequence). A quantity of about 0.5 to 1 ug RNA underwent reverse transcription using random hexamers. Across 54 Vbeta and 13 Jbeta, immunoSEQ multiplex PCR amplified TCR beta CDR3. MiXCR, applied by TCRdb to the immunoSEQ multiplex PCR reads, yields one record per CDR3 protein. This sample has around 150,000 distinct CDR3 sequences, with 93% found just once. In blood CD8+ and CD4+ T cells, TCR beta underwent sequencing. The authors negatively isolated CD8+ and CD4+ T cells and FACS-enriched TEMRA cells.

The sequenced material came from CD4+ T cells from PBMCs. The clonotype originates from a human donor in good health. The rearrangement uses TRBV5-4 and TRBJ2-5, with 9 bases lining up with TRBD2. CDR3 sequence reads: CASSLASGAQETQYF. Written as DNA, the CDR3 is TGTGCCAGCAGCTTAGCTAGCGGGGCCCAAGAGACCCAGTACTTC.